This TCR beta chain was identified during a study of response to subunit inactivated influenza vaccine. Study results and caveats: Authors proposed each seasonal influenza vaccination draws in few new T cells.

The sample holds a few counts of this clonotype. The antigen remains undetermined. Germline CDR1 and CDR2: SGHRS and YFSETQ. V was clipped by 4 bases and J by 0 bases, with 15 bases between them. This CDR3 comprises 16 residues. TCRdb reanalysed the RT-PCR reads using MiXCR and keeps one entry per CDR3 protein. The table records hundreds of thousands of distinct CDR3 sequences, approximately 10% of them present only once. Here the sequenced sample was PBMCs from blood, taken roughly 48 days after vaccination. The origin of this receptor is a man aged 45 to 65 who received an inactivated influenza vaccine. This chain connects TRBV5-1 to TRBJ2-3; weak D call: TRBD1 (6 bases). CDR3 region: CASSITGISSTDTQYF. The CDR3, as DNA: TGCGCCAGCAGCATTACAGGGATATCTAGCACAGATACGCAGTATTTT.